Following are 12 T cell receptor beta chains from one sample sequenced in a study of blood T cell repertoires in COVID-19 (dated by TCRdb to 2019 to 2021). Receptor amplification or capture employed the immunoSEQ multiplex PCR assay. TCRdb holds this immuneACCESS table with in-frame rearrangements only. Some clones are missing; in checked studies, unresolved V genes explain under half, and the rest has no known cause. The sample yields approximately 36,000 clones; 70% to 90% were counted once. The ten most abundant clones make up 2% to 2.5% of the sample. The material sequenced was peripheral blood. The receptors shown here come from a human donor in a cohort sampled during active COVID-19.

The table lists this clone with a few counts. The chain employs TRBV4-1 and TRBJ1-5, with TRBD1 matching 8 bases. J gave up 3 bases and V 1 base, and 5 bases lay outside the gene matches. The CDR3 is made up of 16 amino acids. In germline, CDR1 is MGHRA, CDR2 YSYEKL. The chain's CDR3 is CASSQARTGLNQPQHF. The CDR3 DNA reads as TGCGCCAGCAGCCAAGCCCGGACAGGGCTCAATCAGCCCCAGCATTTT.

J is TRBJ1-4 and V is TRBV2, with 8 bases that match TRBD1. V dropped 6 bases and J dropped 3; count of bases not matched to a gene: 9. Per germline, CDR1 SNHLY and CDR2 FYNNEI. This CDR3 is 16 amino acids long. CDR3 nucleotides: TGTGCCAGCAGAACGGGCAGGGGGCAATCTAATGAAAAACTGTTTTTT. Translating gives CASRTGRGQSNEKLFF.

The chain joins TRBV3-1 (or the pseudogene TRBV3-2) to TRBJ1-3; D gene unclear. The CDR3 totals 15 residues. Germline V gene lookup returns CDR1 LGHDT and CDR2 YNNKEL (reference sequence). Deletions cut 4 bases from V and 2 bases from J, with 12 bases between. This CDR3 reads CASSPIWTTGNTIYF. The CDR3 bases are TGTGCCAGCAGCCCGATTTGGACTACTGGAAACACCATATATTTT.

V gene TRBV15 combines with J gene TRBJ2-7; tentative D call: TRBD2 (7 bases). The CDR3 consists of 21 residues. V was pared by 1 base and J by 3 bases, with 31 bases between. Per the germline V gene, CDR1 is LNHNV and CDR2 is YYDKDF (reference sequence). CDR3 residues: CATSRGVWDYPTGPRNYEQYF. Here the CDR3 DNA reads TGTGCCACCAGCAGAGGAGTATGGGACTATCCAACAGGGCCCCGTAACTACGAGCAGTACTTC.

The chain recombines TRBV7-8 with TRBJ2-7; TRBD2 matches 10 bases. The V gene's germline CDR1 is SGHVS and CDR2 FQNEAQ. The length of the CDR3 is 14 residues. The junction had 0 bases not matched to a gene; V was cut back by 0 bases and J by 4 bases. Written as DNA, the CDR3 is TGTGCCAGCAGCTTAGCACTAGCGGGATACGAGCAGTACTTC. The encoded protein is CASSLALAGYEQYF.

V usage is TRBV19 and J usage is TRBJ2-1, with D possibly matching TRBD2 (5 bases). Per germline, CDR1 LNHDA and CDR2 SQIVND (reference sequence). Trimming took 4 bases from V and 2 from J, leaving 12 bases between them. This CDR3 region has 15 residues. The CDR3 loop reads CASSTTGVAYNEQFF. The CDR3 nucleotides read TGTGCCAGTAGTACCACCGGGGTAGCCTACAATGAGCAGTTCTTC. The variable domain in full, completed from reference TRBV19 and TRBJ2-1, reads DGGITQSPKYLFRKEGQNVTLSCEQNLNHDAMYWYRQDPGQGLRLIYYSQIVNDFQKGDIAEGYSVSREKKESFPLTVTSAQKNPTAFYLCASSTTGVAYNEQFFGPGTRLTVL.

The V and J genes are TRBV28 and TRBJ2-1, with D possibly TRBD1 on 6 matching bases. V lost 1 base to trimming and J lost 4 bases, with 8 bases between them. CDR1 and CDR2 from the germline V gene are MDHEN and SYDVKM. This CDR3 region has 14 residues. The CDR3 sequence is CASSLSQGYNEQFF. CDR3 nucleotides: TGTGCCAGCAGTTTATCCCAGGGGTACAATGAGCAGTTCTTC.

This clone is labeled as medium-sized. The chain uses TRBV4-1 and TRBJ1-5, with D possibly TRBD1 on 5 matching bases. The V and J ends lost 1 base and 2 bases respectively, with 15 bases between them. The CDR3 sequence is 17 residues long. The germline CDR1 and CDR2 sequences are MGHRA and YSYEKL. CDR3 loop: CASSQAGGAWGNQPQHF. The CDR3 DNA follows: TGCGCCAGCAGCCAAGCCGGGGGAGCATGGGGCAATCAGCCCCAGCATTTT.

The V gene is TRBV12-3 or TRBV12-4, the J gene TRBJ1-2, with D unresolved. V lost 3 bases to trimming and J lost 4 bases, with 6 bases between them. CDR3 length: 12 residues. This CDR3 is CASSFVRYGYTF. The CDR3 nucleotides are TGTGCCAGCAGTTTTGTGCGCTATGGCTACACCTTC.

CDR3 in DNA: TGTGCCAGCAGCTTAGAGGACGGGCCACTCTTAGCGGGAGGCGCAGATACGCAGTATTTT. Amino acids: CASSLEDGPLLAGGADTQYF. This chain joins TRBV7-6 and TRBJ2-3; the match to TRBD2 covers 10 bases. Germline CDR1 is SGHVS and CDR2 is FNYEAQ. This CDR3 has 20 amino acids. Losses at the gene ends were 1 base for V and 4 bases for J; bases not matched to a gene: 17.

This clone was detected once. The rearrangement uses TRBV5-1 and TRBJ2-7; D is possibly TRBD2 (6 bases). V dropped 1 base and J dropped 3 bases, with 14 bases sitting between them. Looked up from germline, CDR1 is SGHRS and CDR2 is YFSETQ. CDR3 size: 15 residues. The CDR3 sequence is CASSLQGPGDYEQYF. For the CDR3, the DNA is TGCGCCAGCAGCTTGCAAGGCCCGGGGGACTACGAGCAGTACTTC.

The chain recombines TRBV4-1 with TRBJ2-3, with 8 nucleotides matching TRBD1. Germline loops: CDR1 MGHRA, CDR2 YSYEKL. The length of the CDR3 is 16 residues. J was trimmed by 2 bases and V by 6 bases; bases with no gene match: 10. As DNA, the CDR3 is TGCGCCAGCAGTCGCGAGGGACAGGCAAACACAGATACGCAGTATTTT. Protein: CASSREGQANTDTQYF.